What follows describes a single TCR beta chain. The sample originates from a study of T cell changes during pregnancy in multiple sclerosis. The germline gives CDR1 SGDLS, CDR2 YYNGEE. The CDR3 has 17 amino acids. Trimming took 3 bases from V and 2 from J, leaving 21 bases between them. Measured with immunoSEQ multiplex PCR; TCRdb has only the in-frame clones, and not every one. The sample holds approximately 84,000 clones; 90% to 95% are singletons and the top ten take around 0.91%. The sequences come from peripheral blood, collected in the second trimester of pregnancy. V is TRBV9 and J is TRBJ2-7, with D perhaps TRBD2 (6 bases). The TCR comes from a female donor in good health, enrolled as a control in a pregnancy study. CDR3 bases: TGTGCCAGCAGCGCGCTGGATTGGGGGGAACTCCCCTACGAGCAGTACTTC. Residues: CASSALDWGELPYEQYF.